The 5 T cell receptor beta chains presented below share a single source sample, sequenced in a study of blood T cell repertoires in COVID-19. The assay was immunoSEQ multiplex PCR, and TCRdb's table has in-frame clones only and misses some. The table has 37,000 or so clones, roughly 84% seen once. The material sequenced was peripheral blood. All receptors come from a man aged 60 to 69 with active COVID-19.

This clone has a single count. The rearrangement joins TRBV2 to TRBJ2-3; the match to TRBD2 covers 9 bases. V was clipped by 7 bases and J by 4 bases; unmatched bases: 9. The V gene's germline CDR1 is SNHLY and CDR2 FYNNEI. The CDR3 is 15 residues long. CDR3 sequence reads: CASTEREVWSDTQYF. The CDR3 DNA reads as TGTGCCAGCACGGAGCGGGAGGTTTGGTCAGATACGCAGTATTTT.

The chain uses TRBV3-1 (or the pseudogene TRBV3-2) and TRBJ2-3, with 8 nucleotides matching TRBD1. Losses at the gene ends were 2 bases for V and 4 bases for J; bases not matched to a gene: 11. Germline V gene lookup returns CDR1 LGHDT and CDR2 YNNKEL (reference sequence). CDR3 length equals 17 residues. CDR3 DNA: TGTGCCAGCAGCCAAACTCCCGGGACAGGCATTTCAGATACGCAGTATTTT. This gives the protein CASSQTPGTGISDTQYF.

V and J are TRBV5-5 and TRBJ2-5, with D possibly matching TRBD2 (5 bases). V lost 6 bases to trimming and J lost 5 bases, with 20 bases between them. The CDR3 is made up of 15 amino acids. Per germline, CDR1 SGHKS and CDR2 YYEKEE (reference sequence). CDR3 amino acids: CASTLVRVGSETQYF. CDR3 nucleotide sequence: TGTGCCAGCACCCTTGTGCGGGTTGGCTCTGAGACCCAGTACTTC. The full variable domain, rest sourced from reference TRBV5-5 and TRBJ2-5, is DAGVTQSPTHLIKTRGQQVTLRCSPISGHKSVSWYQQVLGQGPQFIFQYYEKEERGRGNFPDRFSARQFPNYSSELNVNALLLGDSALYLCASTLVRVGSETQYFGPGTRLLVL.

This clone has a single count. The gene calls are TRBV11-2 and TRBJ1-4; D is undetermined. CDR3 size: 16 residues. V was cut by 5 bases and J by 0 bases, with 13 bases left in between. Germline values: CDR1 SGHAT, CDR2 FQNNGV. The CDR3 DNA sequence: TGTGCCAGCAGCCGAGGGTCGTCAGCAACTAATGAAAAACTGTTTTTT. Translation gives CASSRGSSATNEKLFF.

The V gene is TRBV9, the J gene TRBJ2-2, with D perhaps matching TRBD2 (6 bases). CDR3 length: 14 residues. Trimming cost V 4 bases and J 6 bases, with 13 bases left between them. Germline values: CDR1 SGDLS, CDR2 YYNGEE. The CDR3 coding sequence is TGTGCCAGCAGCTCCCCTGGGAGGCCCGGGGAGCTGTTTTTT. This encodes CASSSPGRPGELFF.